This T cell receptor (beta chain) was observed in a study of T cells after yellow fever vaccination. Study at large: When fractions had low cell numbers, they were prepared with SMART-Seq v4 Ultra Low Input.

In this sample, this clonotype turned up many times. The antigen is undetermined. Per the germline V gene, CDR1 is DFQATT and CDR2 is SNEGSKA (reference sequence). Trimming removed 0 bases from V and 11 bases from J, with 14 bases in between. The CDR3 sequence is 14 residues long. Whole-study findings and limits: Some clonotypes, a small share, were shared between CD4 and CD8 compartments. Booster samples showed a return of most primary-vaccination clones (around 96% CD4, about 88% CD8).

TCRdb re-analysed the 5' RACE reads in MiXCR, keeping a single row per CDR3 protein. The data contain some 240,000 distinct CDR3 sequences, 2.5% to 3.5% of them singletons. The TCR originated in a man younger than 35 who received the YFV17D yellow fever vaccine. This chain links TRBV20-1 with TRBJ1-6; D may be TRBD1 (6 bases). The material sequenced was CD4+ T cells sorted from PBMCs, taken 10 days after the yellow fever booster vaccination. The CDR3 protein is CSARDGQGLTPLHF. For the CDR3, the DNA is TGCAGTGCTAGAGACGGCCAGGGGTTGACACCCCTCCACTTT.